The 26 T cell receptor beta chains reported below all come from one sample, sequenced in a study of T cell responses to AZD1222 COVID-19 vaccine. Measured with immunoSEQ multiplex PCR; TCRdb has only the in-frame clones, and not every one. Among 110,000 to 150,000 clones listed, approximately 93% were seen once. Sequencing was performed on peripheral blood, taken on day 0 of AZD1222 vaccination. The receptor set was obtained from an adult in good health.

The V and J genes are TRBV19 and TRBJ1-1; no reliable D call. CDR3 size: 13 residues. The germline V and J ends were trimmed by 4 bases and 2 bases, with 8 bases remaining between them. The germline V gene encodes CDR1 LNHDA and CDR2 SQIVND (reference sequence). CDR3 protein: CASSTSINTEAFF. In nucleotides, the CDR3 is TGTGCCAGTAGTACCTCGATAAACACTGAAGCTTTCTTT.

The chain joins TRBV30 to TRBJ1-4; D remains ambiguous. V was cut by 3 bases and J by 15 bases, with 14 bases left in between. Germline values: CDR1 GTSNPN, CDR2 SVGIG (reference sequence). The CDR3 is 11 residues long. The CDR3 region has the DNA TGTGCCTGGAGGCCGCCGGGTCCATTGTTTTTT. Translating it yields CAWRPPGPLFF.

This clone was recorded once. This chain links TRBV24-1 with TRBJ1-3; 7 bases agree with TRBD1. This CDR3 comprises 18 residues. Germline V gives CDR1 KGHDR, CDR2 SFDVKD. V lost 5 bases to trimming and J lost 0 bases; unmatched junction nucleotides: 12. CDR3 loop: CATSGPLGWDSSGNTIYF. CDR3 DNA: TGTGCCACCAGTGGTCCCTTAGGCTGGGACAGCTCTGGAAACACCATATATTTT.

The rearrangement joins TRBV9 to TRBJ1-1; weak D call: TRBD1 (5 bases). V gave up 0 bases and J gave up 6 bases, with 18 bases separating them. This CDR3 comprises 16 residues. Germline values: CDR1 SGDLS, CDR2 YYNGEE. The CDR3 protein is CASSVDGGGIFAEAFF. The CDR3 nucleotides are TGTGCCAGCAGCGTAGACGGGGGAGGGATATTTGCTGAAGCTTTCTTT.

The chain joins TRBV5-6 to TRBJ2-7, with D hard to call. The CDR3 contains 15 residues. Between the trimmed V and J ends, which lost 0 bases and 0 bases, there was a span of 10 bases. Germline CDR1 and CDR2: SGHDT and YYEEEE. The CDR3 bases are TGTGCCAGCAGCTTGGCCGGCTCTTACTCCTACGAGCAGTACTTC. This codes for CASSLAGSYSYEQYF.

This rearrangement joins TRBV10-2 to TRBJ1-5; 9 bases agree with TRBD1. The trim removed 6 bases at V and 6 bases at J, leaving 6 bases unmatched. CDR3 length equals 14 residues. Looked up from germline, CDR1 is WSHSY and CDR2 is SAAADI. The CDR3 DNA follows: TGCGCCAGCAGGAGGGACAGGGAAATTCAGCCCCAGCATTTT. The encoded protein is CASRRDREIQPQHF.

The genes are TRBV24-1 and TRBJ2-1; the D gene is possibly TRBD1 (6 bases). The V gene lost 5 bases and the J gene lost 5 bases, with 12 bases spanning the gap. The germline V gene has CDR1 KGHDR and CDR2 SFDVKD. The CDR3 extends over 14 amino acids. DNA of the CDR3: TGTGCCACCAGTGGACTGGCAGGGGACAATGAGCAGTTCTTC. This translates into CATSGLAGDNEQFF.

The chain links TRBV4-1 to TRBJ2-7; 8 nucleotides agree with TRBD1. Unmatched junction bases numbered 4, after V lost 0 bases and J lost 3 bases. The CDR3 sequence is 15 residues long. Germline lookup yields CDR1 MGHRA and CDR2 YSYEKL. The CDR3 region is CASSQERDRNYEQYF. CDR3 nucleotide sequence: TGCGCCAGCAGCCAAGAGAGGGACAGGAACTACGAGCAGTACTTC.

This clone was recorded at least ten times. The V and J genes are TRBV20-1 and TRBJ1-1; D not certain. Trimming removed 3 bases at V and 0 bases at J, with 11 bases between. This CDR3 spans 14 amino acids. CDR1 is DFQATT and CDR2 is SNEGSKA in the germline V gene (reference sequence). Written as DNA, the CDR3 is TGCAGTGCTAGTCCCGGTGACATGAACACTGAAGCTTTCTTT. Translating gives CSASPGDMNTEAFF.

The CDR3 loop reads CASSIQAGGTETQYF. CDR3 nucleotides: TGTGCCAGTAGTATCCAAGCGGGCGGGACGGAGACCCAGTACTTC. The J gene is TRBJ2-5, the V gene TRBV19; tentatively, D is TRBD2 (6 bases). This CDR3 has 15 amino acids. Trimming shortened V by 3 bases and J by 5 bases, and 16 bases separated the two germline ends. Germline V gene lookup returns CDR1 LNHDA and CDR2 SQIVND (reference sequence).

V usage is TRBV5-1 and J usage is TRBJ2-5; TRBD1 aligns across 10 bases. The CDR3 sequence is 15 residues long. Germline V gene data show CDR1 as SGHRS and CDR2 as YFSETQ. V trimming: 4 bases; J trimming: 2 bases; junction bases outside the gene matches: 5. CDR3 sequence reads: CASSPPGQGQETQYF. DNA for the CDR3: TGCGCCAGCAGCCCTCCGGGACAGGGGCAAGAGACCCAGTACTTC.

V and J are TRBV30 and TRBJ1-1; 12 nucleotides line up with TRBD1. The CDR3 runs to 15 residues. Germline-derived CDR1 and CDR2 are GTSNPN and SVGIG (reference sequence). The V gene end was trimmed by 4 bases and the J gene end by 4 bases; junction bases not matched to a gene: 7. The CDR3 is CAWTTGTGGFTEAFF. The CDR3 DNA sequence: TGTGCCTGGACGACCGGGACAGGGGGCTTCACTGAAGCTTTCTTT.

The CDR3 region has the DNA TGTGCCAGCAGTTACGGGACAGAAGCTCGTGGCTACACCTTC. As protein: CASSYGTEARGYTF. The genes are TRBV6-5 and TRBJ1-2; 7 bases map to TRBD1. The V gene's germline CDR1 is MNHEY and CDR2 SVGAGI. This CDR3 is built from 14 residues. V gave up 2 bases and J gave up 7 bases; unmatched junction bases: 7.

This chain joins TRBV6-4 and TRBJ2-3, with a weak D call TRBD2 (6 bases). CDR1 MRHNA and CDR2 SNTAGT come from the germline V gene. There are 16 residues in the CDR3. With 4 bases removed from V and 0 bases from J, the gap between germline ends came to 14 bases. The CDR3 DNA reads TGTGCCAGCAGTGTAAACGGGGGAGCTAGCACAGATACGCAGTATTTT. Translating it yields CASSVNGGASTDTQYF.

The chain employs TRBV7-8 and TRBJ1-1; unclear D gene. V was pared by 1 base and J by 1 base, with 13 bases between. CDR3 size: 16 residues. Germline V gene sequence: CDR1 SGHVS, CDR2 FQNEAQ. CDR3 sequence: CASSLVRVDSNTEAFF. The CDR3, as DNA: TGTGCCAGCAGCTTAGTTCGGGTGGATTCGAACACTGAAGCTTTCTTT.

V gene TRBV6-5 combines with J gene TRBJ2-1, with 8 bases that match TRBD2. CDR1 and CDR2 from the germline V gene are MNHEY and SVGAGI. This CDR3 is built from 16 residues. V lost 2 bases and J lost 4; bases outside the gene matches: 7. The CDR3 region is CASSYDLAGIYNEQFF. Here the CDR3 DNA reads TGTGCCAGCAGTTACGACCTAGCGGGCATTTACAATGAGCAGTTCTTC.

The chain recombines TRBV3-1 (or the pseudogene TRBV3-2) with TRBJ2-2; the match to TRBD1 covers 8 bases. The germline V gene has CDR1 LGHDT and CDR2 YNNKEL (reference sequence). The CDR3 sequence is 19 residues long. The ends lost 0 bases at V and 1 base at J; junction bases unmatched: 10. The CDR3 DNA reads TGTGCCAGCAGCCAAGATCTTTGGTTAGGACAGGGGAACACCGGGGAGCTGTTTTTT. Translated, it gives CASSQDLWLGQGNTGELFF.

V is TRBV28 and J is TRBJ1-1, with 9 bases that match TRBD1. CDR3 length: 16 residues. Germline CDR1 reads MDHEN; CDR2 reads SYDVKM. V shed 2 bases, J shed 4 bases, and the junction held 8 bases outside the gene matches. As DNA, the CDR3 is TGTGCCAGCAGTTTACTTCCGGGACAGGGTCGCACTGAAGCTTTCTTT. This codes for CASSLLPGQGRTEAFF.

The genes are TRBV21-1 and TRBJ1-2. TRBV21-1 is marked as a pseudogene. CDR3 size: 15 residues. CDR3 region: CASSPTGGPYYGYTF. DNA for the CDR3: TGTGCCAGCAGCCCCACTGGGGGACCGTACTATGGCTACACCTTC.

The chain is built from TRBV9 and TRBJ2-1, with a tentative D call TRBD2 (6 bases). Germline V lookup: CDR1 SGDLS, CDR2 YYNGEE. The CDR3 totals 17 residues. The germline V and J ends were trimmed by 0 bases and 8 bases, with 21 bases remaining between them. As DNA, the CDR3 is TGTGCCAGCAGCGTAGCTACCGGGGCGGGATTGTCGGATGAGCAGTTCTTC. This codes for CASSVATGAGLSDEQFF.

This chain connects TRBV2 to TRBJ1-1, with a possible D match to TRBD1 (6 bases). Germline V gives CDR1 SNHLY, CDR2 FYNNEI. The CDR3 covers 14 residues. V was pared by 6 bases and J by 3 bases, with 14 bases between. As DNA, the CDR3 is TGTGCCAGCAGGGGGACACCGTCCCACACTGAAGCTTTCTTT. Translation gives CASRGTPSHTEAFF.

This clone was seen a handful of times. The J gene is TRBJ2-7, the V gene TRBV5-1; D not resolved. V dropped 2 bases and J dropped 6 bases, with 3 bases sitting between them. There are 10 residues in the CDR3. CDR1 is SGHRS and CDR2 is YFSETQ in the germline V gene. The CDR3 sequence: CASSFGEQYF. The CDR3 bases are TGCGCCAGCAGCTTCGGCGAGCAGTACTTC.

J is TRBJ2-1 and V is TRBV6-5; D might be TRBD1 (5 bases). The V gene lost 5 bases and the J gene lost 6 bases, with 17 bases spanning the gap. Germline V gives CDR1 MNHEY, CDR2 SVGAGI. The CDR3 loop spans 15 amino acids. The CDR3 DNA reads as TGTGCCAGCAGTCCGCAGGGTGGGGAATCCAATGAGCAGTTCTTC. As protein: CASSPQGGESNEQFF.

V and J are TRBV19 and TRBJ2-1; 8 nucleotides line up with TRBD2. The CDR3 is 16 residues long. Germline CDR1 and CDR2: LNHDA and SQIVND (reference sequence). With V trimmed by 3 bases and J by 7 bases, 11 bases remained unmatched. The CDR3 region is CASSISPSGLGNEQFF. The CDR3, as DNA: TGTGCCAGTAGTATCTCTCCTAGCGGGCTTGGGAATGAGCAGTTCTTC.

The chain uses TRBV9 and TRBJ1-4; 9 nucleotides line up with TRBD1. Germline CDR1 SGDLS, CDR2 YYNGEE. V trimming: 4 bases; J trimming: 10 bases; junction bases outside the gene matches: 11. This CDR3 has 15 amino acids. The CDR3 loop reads CASSPSGTGKGKLFF. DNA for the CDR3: TGTGCCAGCAGCCCCTCCGGGACAGGGAAGGGAAAACTGTTTTTT.

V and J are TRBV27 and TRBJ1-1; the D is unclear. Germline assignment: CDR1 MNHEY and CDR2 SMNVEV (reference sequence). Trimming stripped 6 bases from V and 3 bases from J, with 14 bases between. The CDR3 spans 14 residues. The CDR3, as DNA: TGTGCCAGCAGCAACGGACGAACGGACACTGAAGCTTTCTTT. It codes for CASSNGRTDTEAFF.